One and the same sample provided the 23 T cell receptor beta chains below, sequenced in a study of blood T cell repertoires in COVID-19. Clones were sequenced by immunoSEQ multiplex PCR, and TCRdb holds only the in-frame ones, with some missing. The repertoire holds approximately 460,000 clones, with nearly 90% as singletons. Sample: peripheral blood. The receptors stem from a man aged 18 to 29 with COVID-19, enrolled during active disease.

The chain employs TRBV6-5 and TRBJ1-4; 9 bases line up with TRBD1. Germline V gene data show CDR1 as MNHEY and CDR2 as SVGAGI. The CDR3 is 14 amino acids. V dropped 4 bases and J dropped 5; count of bases not matched to a gene: 2. The DNA of the CDR3 is TGTGCCAGCAGTTCCGACAGGGGGAATGAAAAACTGTTTTTT. Encoded protein: CASSSDRGNEKLFF.

This chain joins TRBV5-5 and TRBJ1-1, with D possibly TRBD1 on 6 matching bases. V dropped 4 bases and J dropped 8 bases, with 12 bases sitting between them. CDR3 length: 12 amino acids. Per germline, CDR1 SGHKS and CDR2 YYEKEE (reference sequence). The CDR3 loop is CASSPGTKEAFF. The CDR3 DNA is TGTGCCAGCAGCCCCGGGACAAAAGAAGCTTTCTTT.

This clone has a single count. V is TRBV12-3 or TRBV12-4 and J is TRBJ1-2; D is undetermined. The CDR3 spans 11 residues. V was clipped by 6 bases and J by 5 bases, with 7 bases between them. For the CDR3, the DNA is TGTGCCAGCAGCGAGGGATATGGCTACACCTTC. This translates into CASSEGYGYTF.

This chain uses TRBV19 with TRBJ1-5, with D hard to call. Germline-derived CDR1 and CDR2 are LNHDA and SQIVND (reference sequence). V was shortened by 6 bases and J by 2 bases, with 8 bases between the two germline ends. This CDR3 is built from 13 residues. The CDR3 nucleotides read TGTGCCAGTAGGATGGGCCGCAATCAGCCCCAGCATTTT. Residues: CASRMGRNQPQHF.

V is TRBV7-9 and J is TRBJ2-7, with 7 bases identical to TRBD1. This CDR3 has 12 residues. Germline V gene data show CDR1 as SEHNR and CDR2 as FQNEAQ (reference sequence). The trim removed 5 bases at V and 6 bases at J, leaving 4 bases unmatched. In nucleotides, the CDR3 is TGTGCCAGCAGCCCGAACAGGGGCGAGCAGTACTTC. It specifies CASSPNRGEQYF.

The chain combines TRBV11-3 with TRBJ2-1; a possible D gene is TRBD1 (6 bases). V was clipped by 7 bases and J by 0 bases, with 10 bases between them. The germline V gene encodes CDR1 SGHNT and CDR2 YENEEA. This CDR3 spans 14 amino acids. Written as DNA, the CDR3 is TGTGCCAGCAACCGGGGACACTCCTACAATGAGCAGTTCTTC. This gives the protein CASNRGHSYNEQFF.

This chain links TRBV6-6 with TRBJ2-7; D perhaps matches TRBD1 (5 bases). The CDR3 sequence is 13 residues long. The V gene lost 5 bases and the J gene lost 6 bases, with 14 bases spanning the gap. Germline CDR1 MNHNY, CDR2 SVGAGI (reference sequence). CDR3 region: CASSTRQGFEQYF. The CDR3 DNA reads as TGTGCCAGCAGTACACGTCAGGGATTCGAGCAGTACTTC.

This chain joins TRBV23-1 and TRBJ1-4; 7 nucleotides agree with TRBD1. TRBV23-1 is flagged as an ORF with uncertain function. J lost 1 base, V lost 7 bases, and 12 bases had no gene match. There are 17 residues in the CDR3. CDR3 protein: CASKQGRLIQTNEKLFF. In DNA, the CDR3 is TGCGCCAGCAAACAGGGGCGGCTAATCCAAACTAATGAAAAACTGTTTTTT.

The chain uses TRBV27 and TRBJ1-2, with 10 bases identical to TRBD1. The CDR3 spans 16 residues. Germline CDR1 is MNHEY and CDR2 is SMNVEV (reference sequence). The ends lost 6 bases at V and 3 bases at J; junction bases unmatched: 10. The CDR3 spells CASRQGGTGAYYGYTF. CDR3 bases: TGTGCCAGCAGACAAGGAGGGACAGGGGCTTACTATGGCTACACCTTC.

The CDR3 DNA sequence: TGTGCCAGCGCTCTGGGGACAGGCAATCAGCCCCAGCATTTT. This translates into CASALGTGNQPQHF. The rearrangement joins TRBV7-9 to TRBJ1-5, with 7 bases matching TRBD1. Germline values: CDR1 SEHNR, CDR2 FQNEAQ (reference sequence). The CDR3 spans 14 residues. The V gene end was trimmed by 8 bases and the J gene end by 2 bases; junction bases not matched to a gene: 6.

The chain uses TRBV2 and TRBJ1-4; D gene uncertain. V lost 3 bases and J 10 bases, leaving 21 bases between the germline ends. This CDR3 region has 16 residues. Germline loops: CDR1 SNHLY, CDR2 FYNNEI. CDR3 in amino acids: CASSDVIGQAGGKLFF. In DNA, the CDR3 is TGTGCCAGCAGTGATGTTATTGGGCAGGCGGGCGGAAAACTGTTTTTT.

This chain links TRBV5-5 with TRBJ1-5, with D possibly being TRBD1 (5 bases). V gave up 3 bases and J gave up 6 bases, with 7 bases separating them. Germline assignment: CDR1 SGHKS and CDR2 YYEKEE (reference sequence). CDR3 length equals 12 residues. The CDR3, as DNA: TGTGCCAGCAGCTCCACAGGTCAGCCCCAGCATTTT. Encoded protein: CASSSTGQPQHF.

V and J are TRBV6-1 and TRBJ1-1; D may be TRBD1 (5 bases). Trimming removed 0 bases from V and 3 bases from J, with 11 bases in between. This CDR3 has 15 residues. Per the germline V gene, CDR1 is MNHNS and CDR2 is SASEGT. The CDR3 DNA sequence: TGTGCCAGCAGTGAAGCATCCAGGGTAGACACTGAAGCTTTCTTT. This translates into CASSEASRVDTEAFF.

V is TRBV6-5 and J is TRBJ1-2; D might be TRBD1 (5 bases). CDR3 length: 15 amino acids. Germline CDR1 is MNHEY and CDR2 is SVGAGI. V was shortened by 8 bases and J by 0 bases, with 16 bases between the two germline ends. As DNA, the CDR3 is TGTGCCAGCCCGGACCAAACAGGTCCTAACTATGGCTACACCTTC. Translation: CASPDQTGPNYGYTF.

This rearrangement joins TRBV6-5 to TRBJ2-3; D unresolved. Germline CDR1 reads MNHEY; CDR2 reads SVGAGI. The CDR3 is made up of 13 amino acids. The V end lost 6 bases, the J end lost 2 bases, and 9 bases lay between the germline ends. The CDR3 DNA reads as TGTGCCAGCAGCTCTTCTCTCACAGATACGCAGTATTTT. Amino acid sequence: CASSSSLTDTQYF.

The gene calls are TRBV3-1 (or the pseudogene TRBV3-2) and TRBJ2-7, with D tentatively TRBD2 (6 bases). Germline V CDR1 and CDR2: LGHDT, YNNKEL (reference sequence). Trimming took off 6 bases at V and 3 bases at J, with 12 bases between the two ends. There are 13 residues in the CDR3. The CDR3 DNA follows: TGTGCCAGCAGGGCTAGCGCCTACTACGAGCAGTACTTC. Its protein is CASRASAYYEQYF.

The chain employs TRBV2 and TRBJ1-2; no clear D. V was cut by 6 bases and J by 0 bases, with 11 bases left in between. The CDR3 extends over 14 amino acids. The germline CDR1 and CDR2 sequences are SNHLY and FYNNEI. The CDR3 region is CASRPRTSNYGYTF. CDR3 nucleotide sequence: TGTGCCAGCAGACCCCGGACTTCTAACTATGGCTACACCTTC.

The chain uses TRBV28 and TRBJ2-1, with D uncertain. Trimming shortened V by 6 bases and J by 1 base, and 7 bases separated the two germline ends. This CDR3 contains 13 residues. In germline, CDR1 is MDHEN, CDR2 SYDVKM. CDR3 bases: TGTGCCAGCAGAACAAAGTCCTACAATGAGCAGTTCTTC. This sequence encodes CASRTKSYNEQFF.

The rearrangement joins TRBV11-3 to TRBJ2-7; D perhaps matches TRBD2 (6 bases). Germline V gene lookup returns CDR1 SGHNT and CDR2 YENEEA. The ends were cut back, 1 base at V and 5 bases at J, with 9 bases in the middle. The CDR3 runs 13 residues. The CDR3 here is CASSLAAGHEQYF. The CDR3 DNA follows: TGTGCCAGCAGCTTAGCGGCGGGGCACGAGCAGTACTTC.

The chain joins TRBV4-1 to TRBJ2-5, with TRBD2 identical over 12 bases. V gave up 3 bases and J gave up 5 bases; unmatched junction bases: 7. CDR3 size: 16 residues. Germline lookup yields CDR1 MGHRA and CDR2 YSYEKL. CDR3: CASSHWLAGGLETQYF. The CDR3, as DNA: TGCGCCAGCAGCCATTGGCTAGCGGGGGGGCTGGAGACCCAGTACTTC.

V is TRBV7-9 and J is TRBJ1-2; TRBD1 matches at 7 bases. This CDR3 has 17 residues. With V trimmed by 2 bases and J by 7 bases, 16 bases remained unmatched. CDR1 and CDR2 from the germline V gene are SEHNR and FQNEAQ (reference sequence). In nucleotides, the CDR3 is TGTGCCAGCAGCTTACACGCCGGGCACAGGGGATCATTTGGCTACACCTTC. Amino acids: CASSLHAGHRGSFGYTF.

CDR3 bases: TGCGCCAGCAGCCAACCCGGGACAGGGGGCCCCGAAGCTTTCTTT. Translating gives CASSQPGTGGPEAFF. The rearrangement links TRBV4-1 to TRBJ1-1, with 12 bases fitting TRBD1. The CDR3 covers 15 residues. With V trimmed by 2 bases and J by 8 bases, 6 bases remained unmatched. Germline V gives CDR1 MGHRA, CDR2 YSYEKL.

The V gene is TRBV3-1 (or the pseudogene TRBV3-2), the J gene TRBJ2-6; 11 positions agree with TRBD1. The CDR3 extends over 19 amino acids. With V trimmed by 5 bases and J by 2 bases, 11 bases remained unmatched. CDR1 and CDR2 from the germline V gene are LGHDT and YNNKEL (reference sequence). The CDR3 bases are TGTGCCAGCAGCGGGGGACAGGGGGGCTCTCTCGCTGGGGCCAACGTCCTGACTTTC. Its translation is CASSGGQGGSLAGANVLTF.